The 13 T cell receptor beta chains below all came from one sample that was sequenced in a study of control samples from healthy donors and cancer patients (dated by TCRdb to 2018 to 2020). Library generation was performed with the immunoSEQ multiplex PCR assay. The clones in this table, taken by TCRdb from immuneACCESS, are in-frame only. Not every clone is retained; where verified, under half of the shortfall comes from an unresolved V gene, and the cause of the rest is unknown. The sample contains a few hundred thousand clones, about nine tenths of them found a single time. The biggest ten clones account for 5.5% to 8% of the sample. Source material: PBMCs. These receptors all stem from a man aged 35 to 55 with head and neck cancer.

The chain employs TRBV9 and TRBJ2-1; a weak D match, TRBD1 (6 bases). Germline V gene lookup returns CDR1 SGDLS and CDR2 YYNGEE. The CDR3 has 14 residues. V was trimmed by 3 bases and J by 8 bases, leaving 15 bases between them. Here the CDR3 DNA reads TGTGCCAGCAGCGGGGGGACATCCGCCCATGAGCAGTTCTTC. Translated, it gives CASSGGTSAHEQFF. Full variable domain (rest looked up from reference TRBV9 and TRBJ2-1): DSGVTQTPKHLITATGQRVTLRCSPRSGDLSVYWYQQSLDQGLQFLIQYYNGEERAKGNILERFSAQQFPDLHSELNLSSLELGDSALYFCASSGGTSAHEQFFGPGTRLTVL.

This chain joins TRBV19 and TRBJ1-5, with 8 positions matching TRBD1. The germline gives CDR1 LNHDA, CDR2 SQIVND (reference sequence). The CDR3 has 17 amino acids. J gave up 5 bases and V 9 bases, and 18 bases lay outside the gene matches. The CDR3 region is CASLPGARTGWDQPQHF. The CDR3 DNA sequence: TGTGCCAGCCTCCCAGGCGCCCGGACAGGGTGGGATCAGCCCCAGCATTTT.

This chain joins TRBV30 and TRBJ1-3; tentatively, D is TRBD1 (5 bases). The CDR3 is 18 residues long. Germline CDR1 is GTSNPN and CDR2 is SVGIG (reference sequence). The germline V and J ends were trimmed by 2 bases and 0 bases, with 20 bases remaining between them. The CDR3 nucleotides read TGTGCCTGGAGTTTTACGAGAACCGGGACGGACTCTGGAAACACCATATATTTT. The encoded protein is CAWSFTRTGTDSGNTIYF. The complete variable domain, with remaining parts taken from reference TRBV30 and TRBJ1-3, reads SQTIHQWPATLVQPVGSPLSLECTVEGTSNPNLYWYRQAAGRGLQLLFYSVGIGQISSEVPQNLSASRPQDRQFILSSKKLLLSDSGFYLCAWSFTRTGTDSGNTIYFGEGSWLTVV.

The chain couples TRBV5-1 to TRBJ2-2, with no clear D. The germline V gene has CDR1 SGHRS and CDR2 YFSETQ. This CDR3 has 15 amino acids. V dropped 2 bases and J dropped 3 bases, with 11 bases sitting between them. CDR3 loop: CASSFGALDTGELFF. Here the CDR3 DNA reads TGCGCCAGCAGCTTTGGCGCCCTAGACACCGGGGAGCTGTTTTTT.

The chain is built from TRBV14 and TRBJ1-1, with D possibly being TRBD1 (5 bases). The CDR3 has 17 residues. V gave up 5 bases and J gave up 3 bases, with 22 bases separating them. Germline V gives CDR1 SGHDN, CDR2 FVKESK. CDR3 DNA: TGTGCCAGCAGCTTGTCTGGGGCCCAAGGACTATACACTGAAGCTTTCTTT. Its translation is CASSLSGAQGLYTEAFF.

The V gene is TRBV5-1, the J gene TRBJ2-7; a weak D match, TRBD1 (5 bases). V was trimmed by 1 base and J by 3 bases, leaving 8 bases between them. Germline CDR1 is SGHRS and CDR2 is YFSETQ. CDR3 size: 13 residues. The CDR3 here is CASSLTQGYEQYF. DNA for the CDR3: TGCGCCAGCAGCTTGACTCAGGGCTACGAGCAGTACTTC.

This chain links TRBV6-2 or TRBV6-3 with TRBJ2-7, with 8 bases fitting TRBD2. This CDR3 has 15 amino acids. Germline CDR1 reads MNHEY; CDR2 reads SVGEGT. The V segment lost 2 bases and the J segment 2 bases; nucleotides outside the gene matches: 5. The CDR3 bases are TGTGCCAGCAGTTACAGGCGGGGGGCTACCTACGAGCAGTACTTC. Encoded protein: CASSYRRGATYEQYF.

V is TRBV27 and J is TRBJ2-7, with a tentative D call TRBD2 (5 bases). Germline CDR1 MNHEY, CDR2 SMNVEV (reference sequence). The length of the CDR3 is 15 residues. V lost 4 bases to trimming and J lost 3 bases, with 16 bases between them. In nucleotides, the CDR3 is TGTGCCAGCAGTTACGGGAAACATAGGGACTACGAGCAGTACTTC. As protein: CASSYGKHRDYEQYF.

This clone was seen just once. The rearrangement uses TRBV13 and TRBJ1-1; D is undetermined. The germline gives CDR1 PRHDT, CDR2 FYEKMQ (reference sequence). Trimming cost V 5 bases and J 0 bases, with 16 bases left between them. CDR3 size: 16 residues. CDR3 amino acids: CASSPQGSGMNTEAFF. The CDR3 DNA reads TGTGCCAGCAGCCCGCAAGGATCGGGGATGAACACTGAAGCTTTCTTT.

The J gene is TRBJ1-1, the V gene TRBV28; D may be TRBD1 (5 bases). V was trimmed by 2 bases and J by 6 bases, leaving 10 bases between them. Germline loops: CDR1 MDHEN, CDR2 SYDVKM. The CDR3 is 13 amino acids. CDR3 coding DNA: TGTGCCAGCAGTTTACAGGGAGAACCTGAAGCTTTCTTT. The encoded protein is CASSLQGEPEAFF.

The CDR3 sequence: CASSPETSGRPETQYF. The CDR3 nucleotides are TGCGCCAGCAGCCCCGAGACTAGCGGGAGACCGGAGACCCAGTACTTC. The chain employs TRBV5-1 and TRBJ2-5; 12 positions match TRBD2. CDR3 size: 16 residues. V was clipped by 4 bases and J by 5 bases; unmatched bases: 9. The germline CDR1 and CDR2 sequences are SGHRS and YFSETQ.

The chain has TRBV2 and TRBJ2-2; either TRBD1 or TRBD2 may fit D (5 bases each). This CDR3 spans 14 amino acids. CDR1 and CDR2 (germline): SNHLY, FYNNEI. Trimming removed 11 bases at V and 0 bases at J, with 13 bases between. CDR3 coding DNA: TGTGCCGAGGGGCAGGGCGCGAACACCGGGGAGCTGTTTTTT. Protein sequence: CAEGQGANTGELFF. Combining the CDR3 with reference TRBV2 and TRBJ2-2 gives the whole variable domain EPEVTQTPSHQVTQMGQEVILRCVPISNHLYFYWYRQILGQKVEFLVSFYNNEISEKSEIFDDQFSVERPDGSNFTLKIRSTKLEDSAMYFCAEGQGANTGELFFGEGSRLTVL.

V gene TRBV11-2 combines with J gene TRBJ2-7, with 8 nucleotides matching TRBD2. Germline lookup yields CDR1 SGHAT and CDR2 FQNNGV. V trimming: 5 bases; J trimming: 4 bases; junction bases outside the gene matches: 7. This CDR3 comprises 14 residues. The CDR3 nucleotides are TGTGCCAGCAGCCCCCCAGCGGGGGTGTACGAGCAGTACTTC. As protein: CASSPPAGVYEQYF.